The source of this T cell receptor beta chain is a study of T cell repertoires in cytomegalovirus infection (dated by TCRdb to about 2019). Broadly, across the study: The peptide stimulations were aimed at well-studied HLA-B-restricted epitopes as well as recently identified HLA-C-restricted CMV epitopes, whose presentation resists viral immunomodulation. Donor HLA type was relevant to the analysis, as public TCR beta signatures indicated carriage of CMV infection together with the matching HLA type.

The data were produced on an Illumina HiSeq 1500. Through fastp at Q25 and MiXCR, TCRdb rebuilt clones from the public reads, retaining in-frame beta chains. Each entry is one CDR3 protein sequence, shown with its most common DNA and genes. The sample data list under 350,000 distinct CDR3 sequences, and around 20% of these were observed just once. The ten largest clonotypes hold 15% to 20% of the sample. Overall study outcomes, separate from this receptor: In both this cohort and an independent roughly 330-donor cohort, the cumulative frequency of public TCR beta family members distinguished carriers of CMV infection plus the relevant HLA type. The ex vivo response was dominated by HLA-C-restricted CMV-specific TCR beta clonotypes, which also provided the single most frequent clonotype in two of eight donors.

Explained via the paper, the treatment or condition label denotes: in vitro stimulation with specific CMV peptide epitopes to enrich CMV-specific T cells. About this clonotype itself: The target of this receptor is not known. Per-nucleotide qualities are absent, and no much larger clonotype sits a single base away.

Sample: cultured PBMCs, taken from culture after CMV antigen stimulation. The receptor's source is a human donor in good health (CMV status not recorded). Some clones in this sample may be carry-over from other donors' samples.

DNA sequence: TGTGCCAGCATCCCGCCCGGACAGCAAGAGACCCAGTACTTC. The encoded protein is CASIPPGQQETQYF. The chain is assembled from TRBV6-5 and TRBJ2-5; the D gene is perhaps TRBD1, from 6 matching bases. At the junction V is shortened by 7 bases and J by 2 bases, with 14 bases in between. The CDR3, cysteine through phenylalanine, is 14 amino acids long. CDR3 DNA is the only sequence kept; it has 42 bases, read in frame from the first base. Looking up the germline V gene yields CDR1 MNHEY and CDR2 SVGAGI.